This T cell receptor beta chain was sequenced during a study of cytomegalovirus exposure and HLA in healthy donors. In the PCR, 60 Vbeta and 13 Jbeta primers were used. Libraries were prepared by immunoSEQ multiplex PCR; TCRdb keeps only in-frame clonotypes and omits some of them. This table holds about 65,000 clones, 62% found once. V was cut by 1 base and J by 5 bases, with 9 bases left in between. The CDR3 has 14 amino acids. Germline V gene lookup returns CDR1 GTSNPN and CDR2 SVGIG (reference sequence). The TCR originated in a man aged 25 to 40 in good health and CMV-seronegative. The sequenced material came from PBMCs. The chain recombines TRBV30 with TRBJ1-6; D not certain. CDR3: CAWSDSHDNSPLHF. The DNA of the CDR3 is TGTGCCTGGAGTGACAGTCATGATAATTCACCCCTCCACTTT.